This T cell receptor beta chain was sequenced in a study of memory CD4+ T cells and cytomegalovirus serostatus. Study in general: Of the healthy Belgian adults, 9 were CMV seropositive and approximately 24 seronegative.

TCRdb keeps only in-frame clones here, not all; method: immunoSEQ multiplex PCR. The table includes approximately 60,000 clones, about 73% detected once. Trimming cost V 1 base and J 1 base, with 6 bases left between them. This CDR3 is 14 amino acids long. The germline CDR1 and CDR2 sequences are SEHNR and FQNEAQ (reference sequence). Single viable CD3+CD4+CD8-CD45RO+ cells were sorted as the memory CD4+ T cells. The receptor's source is an adult in good health and CMV-seropositive. The chain carries TRBV7-9 and TRBJ2-3; D is unclear. Sequencing input: memory CD4+ T cells from blood. CDR3 in amino acids: CASSLDSGTDTQYF. CDR3 nucleotides: TGTGCCAGCAGCTTAGATTCGGGCACAGATACGCAGTATTTT.